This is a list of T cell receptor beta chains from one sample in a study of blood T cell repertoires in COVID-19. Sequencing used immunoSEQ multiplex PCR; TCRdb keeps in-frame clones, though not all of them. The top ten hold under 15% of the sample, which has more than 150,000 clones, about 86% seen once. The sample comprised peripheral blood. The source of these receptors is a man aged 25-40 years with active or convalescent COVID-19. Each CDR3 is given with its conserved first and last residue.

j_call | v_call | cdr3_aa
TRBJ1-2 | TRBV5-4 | CASSLDSQANYGYTF
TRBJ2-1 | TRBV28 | CASSSPSGTGDEQFF
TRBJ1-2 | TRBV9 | CASSVDSGFTGLALYGYTF
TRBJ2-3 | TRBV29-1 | CSVEDHGGRTDTQYF
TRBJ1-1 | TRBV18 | CASSPPLTGNTEAFF
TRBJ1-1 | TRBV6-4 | CASSEQVGTEAFF
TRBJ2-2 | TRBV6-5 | CASSYGAGGELFF
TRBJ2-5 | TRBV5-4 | CASSLGGYQETQYF
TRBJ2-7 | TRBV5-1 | CASRTGTEEQYF
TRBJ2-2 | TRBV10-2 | CASRTLPGLAGGQTGELFF
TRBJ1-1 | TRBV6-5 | CATGQGAVRFTEAFF
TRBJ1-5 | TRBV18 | CASSPGSGNQPQHF
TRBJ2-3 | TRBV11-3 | CASSLPGVATDTQYF
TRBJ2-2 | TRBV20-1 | CSASGLAGANTGELFF
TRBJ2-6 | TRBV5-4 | CPSFKTTGGPPSGANVLTF
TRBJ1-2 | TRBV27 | CASSFWDRGGYTF
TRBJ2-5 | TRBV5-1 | CASSPSGSGQETQYF
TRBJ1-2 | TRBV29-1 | CSVVGTTGGYTF
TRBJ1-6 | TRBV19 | CASSLYNSPLHF
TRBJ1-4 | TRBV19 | CASSTPHGATNEKLFF
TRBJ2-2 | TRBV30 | CAWSLSPAAELFF
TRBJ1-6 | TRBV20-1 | CSASRGVDNSPLHF
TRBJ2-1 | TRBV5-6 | CASSSLIYNEQFF
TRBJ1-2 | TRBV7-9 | CASSLQGSADYGYTF
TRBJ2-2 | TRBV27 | CASSAAEGAGELFF
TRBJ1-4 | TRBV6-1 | CASSEREPKRLFF
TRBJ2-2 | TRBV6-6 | CASSPGDRGPNTGELFF
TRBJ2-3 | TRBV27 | CASSLAGAGVSDTQYF
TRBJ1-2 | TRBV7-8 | CASSGLARRNYGYTF
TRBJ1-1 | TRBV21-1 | CASSLHSTGSEGTEAFF
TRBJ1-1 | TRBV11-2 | CASRVQGNTEAFF
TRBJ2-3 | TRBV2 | CASHLGATQYF
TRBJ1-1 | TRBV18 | CASSPPPAETEAFF
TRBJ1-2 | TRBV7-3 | CASSLGQGLYTF
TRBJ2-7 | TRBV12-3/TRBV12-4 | CASGFGQGSLYF
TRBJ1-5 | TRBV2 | CASSEAGGIVNQPQHF
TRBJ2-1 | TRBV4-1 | CASSQDRGDPKGNEQFF
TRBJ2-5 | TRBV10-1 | CASSSQGKETQYF
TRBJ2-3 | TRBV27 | CASSKLGGWGDTQYF
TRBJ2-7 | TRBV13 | CASSLGGGVHEQYF
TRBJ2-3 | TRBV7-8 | CASSALAGLLGDTQYF
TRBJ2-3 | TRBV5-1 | CASALALSTDTQYF
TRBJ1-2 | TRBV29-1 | CSVAGTGGPYGYTF
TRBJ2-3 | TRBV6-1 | CASSEEAAGRDTQYF
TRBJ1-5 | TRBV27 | CASSFSSGANQPQHF
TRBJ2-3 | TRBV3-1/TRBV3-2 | CASSHLAAGGTDTQYF
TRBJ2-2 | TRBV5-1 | CASSFSRTGELFF
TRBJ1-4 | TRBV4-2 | CASSQGAGGGEKLFF
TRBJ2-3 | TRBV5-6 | CASSLELASTDTQYF
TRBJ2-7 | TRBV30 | CAWAKSEQYF
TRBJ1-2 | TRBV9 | CASSERSSYGYTF
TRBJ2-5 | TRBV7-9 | CASSLPGWEQETQYF
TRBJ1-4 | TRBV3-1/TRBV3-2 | CASSPTGGRTTNEKLFF
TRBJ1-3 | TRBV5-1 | CASSPGQISGNTIYF
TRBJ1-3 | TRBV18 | CASSDSSGNTIYF
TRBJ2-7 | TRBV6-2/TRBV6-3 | CASSYPYRTGKHPYEQYF
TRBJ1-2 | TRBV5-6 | CASSLGREALRSYTF
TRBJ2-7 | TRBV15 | CATSRDPTGSYEQYF